This TCR beta chain was obtained from a study of T cells expressing NK-cell markers. Study background: According to the study, TCR beta repertoires originated from sorted CD3+CD56+NKG2C+, CD3+CD56+NKG2C- and CD3+CD56-NKG2C+ T cells.

Findings and caveats of the study: The CD3+CD56-NKG2C+ fraction of a handful of donors was also led by these clonotypes. What remained unclear was the HCMV specificity of expanded NKG2C+ T cell clones. NKG2C+ dominant clonotypes from about 6 donors made up about 1.0-7.0% of CD8+ T cells.

The germline V gene encodes CDR1 ENHRY and CDR2 SYGVKD. The CDR3 is 14 amino acids. Worth noting for this clonotype: The antigen is undetermined.

TCRdb re-called the 5' RACE reads and shows each CDR3 protein once, DNA omitted. The ten most abundant clones cover 7.3% of a sample with roughly 430,000 distinct CDR3 sequences. The TCR was taken from a woman aged 18 to 75 in good health. Sequencing used blood T cells: a sorted CD56 or NKG2C T cell subset, CD4+ or CD8+ T cells, or bulk PBMC T cells (not recorded which). J is TRBJ1-5 and V is TRBV10-3; no DNA is available, so the TRBD1 call from TCRdb remains unchecked. CDR3 in amino acids: CATGHEARNQPQHF.